This T cell receptor beta chain originates from a study of T cell responses to AZD1222 COVID-19 vaccine. Clones were read by immunoSEQ multiplex PCR, and TCRdb kept only the in-frame ones, dropping some. The sample lists some 190,000 clones; around 90% were seen once. The ends were cut back, 2 bases at V and 5 bases at J, with 18 bases in the middle. Germline V gene lookup returns CDR1 MNHEY and CDR2 SMNVEV (reference sequence). The CDR3 loop spans 16 amino acids. The sample in question was peripheral blood, obtained 28 days after the second AZD1222 dose. The source of this sequence is an adult who received the AZD1222 COVID-19 vaccine. The V gene is TRBV27, the J gene TRBJ2-5; D gene uncertain. The CDR3 DNA sequence: TGTGCCAGCAGTTTAACGCGAAGTTTTAGTATGGAGACCCAGTACTTC. It encodes CASSLTRSFSMETQYF.